The 7 T cell receptor beta chains presented below share a single source sample, sequenced in a study of cytomegalovirus exposure and HLA in healthy donors. The PCR had 60 Vbeta and 13 Jbeta primers. Assay: immunoSEQ multiplex PCR; the TCRdb copy retains only in-frame clones and omits some. The repertoire holds around 99,000 clones, around 80% seen once, with 2% to 3% in the top ten. The sample consisted of PBMCs. The receptor set was obtained from a man under 40 in good health and CMV-seropositive.

On this clone: Mismatch with germline at one junction end may stem from a read error. This chain joins TRBV7-9 and TRBJ2-1; 8 positions agree with TRBD1. The CDR3 runs 14 residues. The germline V gene has CDR1 SEHNR and CDR2 FQNEAQ (reference sequence). CDR3 sequence: CSSSPGQAYNEQFF. The CDR3 nucleotides are TGTTCCAGCAGCCCGGGACAGGCCTACAATGAGCAGTTCTTC. The whole variable domain, filled in from reference TRBV7-9 and TRBJ2-1, reads DTGVSQNPRHKITKRGQNVTFRCDPISEHNRLYWYRQTLGQGPEFLTYFQNEAQLEKSRLLSDRFSAERPKGSFSTLEIQRTEQGDSAMYLCSSSPGQAYNEQFFGPGTRLTVL.

The chain combines TRBV19 with TRBJ1-4, with D unclear. The CDR3 is made up of 16 amino acids. V lost 3 bases to trimming and J lost 4 bases, with 15 bases between them. The germline gives CDR1 LNHDA, CDR2 SQIVND (reference sequence). The CDR3 DNA sequence: TGTGCCAGTAGTATGCGAGAAGGGAGAATTAATGAAAAACTGTTTTTT. Protein: CASSMREGRINEKLFF. Full variable domain (rest looked up from reference TRBV19 and TRBJ1-4): DGGITQSPKYLFRKEGQNVTLSCEQNLNHDAMYWYRQDPGQGLRLIYYSQIVNDFQKGDIAEGYSVSREKKESFPLTVTSAQKNPTAFYLCASSMREGRINEKLFFGSGTQLSVL.

The rearrangement joins TRBV7-9 to TRBJ1-2; no clear D. Germline-derived CDR1 and CDR2 are SEHNR and FQNEAQ (reference sequence). V was pared by 3 bases and J by 2 bases, with 13 bases between. The CDR3 extends over 15 amino acids. The CDR3 DNA follows: TGTGCCAGCAGCTTGTTTTTCCGGGAAAACTATGGCTACACCTTC. This sequence encodes CASSLFFRENYGYTF.

This rearrangement joins TRBV6-1 to TRBJ1-2, with 7 bases matching TRBD1. Per germline, CDR1 MNHNS and CDR2 SASEGT. The CDR3 sequence is 14 residues long. V was clipped by 3 bases and J by 4 bases; unmatched bases: 5. The chain's CDR3 is CASSDTGTVYGYTF. The CDR3 DNA reads as TGTGCCAGCAGTGACACCGGGACAGTCTATGGCTACACCTTC.

Concerning this clone itself: The germline gene is not matched at one end of the junction; a read error may be the cause. The chain joins TRBV30 to TRBJ1-1, with D maybe TRBD1 (6 bases). CDR3 length: 13 amino acids. Germline CDR1 reads GTSNPN; CDR2 reads SVGIG (reference sequence). The CDR3 coding sequence is TGTGCCTGGAGTAGGGGATGGGACACTAAAGCTTTCTTT. This encodes CAWSRGWDTKAFF. Full variable domain (outside the CDR3, taken from reference TRBV30 and TRBJ1-1): SQTIHQWPATLVQPVGSPLSLECTVEGTSNPNLYWYRQAAGRGLQLLFYSVGIGQISSEVPQNLSASRPQDRQFILSSKKLLLSDSGFYLCAWSRGWDTKAFFGQGTRLTVV.

The chain recombines TRBV4-2 with TRBJ2-7; 8 bases align to TRBD1. Germline CDR1 is LGHNA and CDR2 is YNFKEQ. Trimming cost V 0 bases and J 6 bases; bases outside gene matches: 7. The CDR3 runs to 15 residues. The CDR3 sequence: CASSQEVAGGGEQYF. The CDR3 nucleotides read TGTGCCAGCAGCCAAGAAGTGGCAGGGGGCGGCGAGCAGTACTTC.

V usage is TRBV10-3 and J usage is TRBJ2-3, with TRBD1 as a possible D gene (6 bases). Looked up from germline, CDR1 is ENHRY and CDR2 is SYGVKD. The ends were cut back, 4 bases at V and 2 bases at J, with 10 bases in the middle. The CDR3 covers 14 residues. Here the CDR3 reads CAISGPGATDTQYF. DNA of the CDR3: TGTGCCATCAGTGGACCAGGGGCCACAGATACGCAGTATTTT.